This T cell receptor (beta chain) was identified during a study of identical twins. The study, taken as a whole, reports: Twin-shared out-of-frame alpha sequences were enriched for low generation probability.

Between the trimmed V and J ends, which lost 3 bases and 1 base, there was a span of 6 bases. The CDR3 length is 13 residues. CDR1 is SEHNR, CDR2 FQNEAQ, per germline (reference sequence). The sample holds a few counts of this clonotype. What it binds is unknown. Template switching added a universal primer binding site, and final cDNA carried unique molecular identifiers. TCRdb reprocessed the 5' RACE reads via MiXCR and lists one record per CDR3 protein. The table shows nearly 900,000 distinct CDR3 sequences, with over 9% occurring only once. These same records also appear under a second study, on yellow fever vaccine responses in identical twins.

Sequencing was carried out using PBMCs. This TCR was sampled from a woman under 30 in good health. This chain uses TRBV7-9 with TRBJ1-1; D call uncertain. CDR3 in amino acids: CASSLLTNTEAFF. The CDR3 region has the DNA TGTGCCAGCAGCTTGCTTACGAACACTGAAGCTTTCTTT.